The rows below give T cell receptor beta chains drawn from one sample of a study of blood T cell repertoires in COVID-19. This table comes from immunoSEQ multiplex PCR, and its TCRdb copy is limited to in-frame clones, with some not included. The sample yields some 150,000 clones, just over 85% seen once. Sequencing was performed on peripheral blood. The receptors stem from a man in his 70s with acute or convalescent COVID-19. Each CDR3 is given with its conserved first and last residue. A D gene is named only where the DNA matches it firmly. For some rows the clone size is stated as once, few or many, or as a class when expanded; others skip it.

v_gene: TRBV28
j_gene: TRBJ2-1
abundance: -
d_gene: -
CDR3aa: CASRREEREQFF
CDR3nt: TGTGCCAGCAGGAGGGAGGAGAGAGAGCAGTTCTTC

v_gene: TRBV9
j_gene: TRBJ2-5
abundance: once
d_gene: -
CDR3aa: CASSLGAEETQYF
CDR3nt: TGTGCCAGCAGCCTAGGCGCCGAAGAGACCCAGTACTTC

v_gene: TRBV27
j_gene: TRBJ2-3
abundance: -
d_gene: -
CDR3aa: CASRRGRVYF
CDR3nt: TGTGCCAGCCGTAGGGGCAGGGTGTATTTT

v_gene: TRBV6-5
j_gene: TRBJ2-3
abundance: -
d_gene: TRBD2
CDR3aa: CASSPRTSGRGTQYF
CDR3nt: TGTGCCAGCAGTCCCCGGACTAGCGGGAGGGGTACGCAGTATTTT

v_gene: TRBV9
j_gene: TRBJ2-3
abundance: -
d_gene: TRBD1
CDR3aa: CASSVTGAVTDTQYF
CDR3nt: TGTGCCAGCAGCGTCACAGGGGCCGTCACAGATACGCAGTATTTT

v_gene: TRBV14
j_gene: TRBJ2-3
abundance: -
d_gene: -
CDR3aa: CASSQDGAAPTDTQYF
CDR3nt: TGTGCCAGCAGCCAAGATGGGGCAGCCCCCACAGATACGCAGTATTTT

v_gene: TRBV18
j_gene: TRBJ2-1
abundance: -
d_gene: TRBD1
CDR3aa: CASSPQDRFGNEQFF
CDR3nt: TGTGCCAGCTCACCCCAGGACAGGTTCGGCAATGAGCAGTTCTTC

v_gene: TRBV5-1
j_gene: TRBJ2-1
abundance: -
d_gene: -
CDR3aa: CASKESSANNEQFF
CDR3nt: TGCGCCAGCAAAGAATCTAGCGCTAACAATGAGCAGTTCTTC

v_gene: TRBV2
j_gene: TRBJ1-1
abundance: -
d_gene: TRBD1
CDR3aa: CASRAGTGGPEAFF
CDR3nt: TGTGCCAGCAGAGCCGGGACAGGGGGCCCTGAAGCTTTCTTT

v_gene: TRBV28
j_gene: TRBJ2-3
abundance: -
d_gene: TRBD2
CDR3aa: CASKVAGGTDTQYF
CDR3nt: TGTGCCAGCAAGGTGGCGGGGGGGACAGATACGCAGTATTTT

v_gene: TRBV7-9
j_gene: TRBJ2-3
abundance: -
d_gene: TRBD2
CDR3aa: CASSLYPTSGKADTQYF
CDR3nt: TGTGCCAGCAGCTTATATCCGACTAGCGGGAAGGCAGATACGCAGTATTTT

v_gene: TRBV4-3
j_gene: TRBJ1-2
abundance: -
d_gene: -
CDR3aa: CASSQDRTAYGYTF
CDR3nt: TGCGCCAGCAGCCAAGATCGGACAGCCTATGGCTACACCTTC

v_gene: TRBV4-1
j_gene: TRBJ2-7
abundance: -
d_gene: -
CDR3aa: CASSQGAETYEQYF
CDR3nt: TGCGCCAGCAGCCAGGGAGCGGAGACCTACGAGCAGTACTTC

v_gene: TRBV2
j_gene: TRBJ2-1
abundance: once
d_gene: TRBD1
CDR3aa: CASSESRDRGHEQFF
CDR3nt: TGTGCCAGCAGTGAATCCCGGGACAGGGGGCATGAGCAGTTCTTC

v_gene: TRBV10-3
j_gene: TRBJ2-2
abundance: -
d_gene: TRBD2
CDR3aa: CAHTSGNTGELFF
CDR3nt: TGTGCCCATACTAGCGGCAACACCGGGGAGCTGTTTTTT

v_gene: TRBV7-2
j_gene: TRBJ2-7
abundance: -
d_gene: TRBD1
CDR3aa: CASSQGTGGTYEQYF
CDR3nt: TGTGCCAGCAGCCAAGGGACAGGGGGGACCTACGAGCAGTACTTC

v_gene: TRBV5-1
j_gene: TRBJ2-1
abundance: -
d_gene: TRBD1
CDR3aa: CASSLRQGGNNEQFF
CDR3nt: TGCGCCAGCAGCTTGAGACAGGGGGGGAACAATGAGCAGTTCTTC

v_gene: TRBV9
j_gene: TRBJ2-7
abundance: -
d_gene: TRBD1
CDR3aa: CASSVGQGAFEQYF
CDR3nt: TGTGCCAGCAGCGTAGGCCAGGGGGCTTTCGAGCAGTACTTC

v_gene: TRBV4-3
j_gene: TRBJ1-5
abundance: -
d_gene: -
CDR3aa: CASSQDRGSLNQPQHF
CDR3nt: TGCGCCAGCAGCCAAGATCGAGGCAGCCTAAATCAGCCCCAGCATTTT

v_gene: TRBV7-8
j_gene: TRBJ2-1
abundance: -
d_gene: TRBD2
CDR3aa: CASSLLAGVNNEQFF
CDR3nt: TGTGCCAGCAGCCTTCTAGCGGGAGTTAACAATGAGCAGTTCTTC

v_gene: TRBV19
j_gene: TRBJ2-7
abundance: -
d_gene: TRBD1
CDR3aa: CASSPRQGSYEQYF
CDR3nt: TGTGCCAGTAGTCCAAGACAGGGATCCTACGAGCAGTACTTC

v_gene: TRBV7-8
j_gene: TRBJ2-7
abundance: few
d_gene: -
CDR3aa: CASSLGGPIYEQYF
CDR3nt: TGTGCCAGCAGCTTGGGGGGACCGATCTACGAGCAGTACTTC

v_gene: TRBV7-2
j_gene: TRBJ1-1
abundance: -
d_gene: -
CDR3aa: CASSFRRDTEAFF
CDR3nt: TGTGCCAGCAGCTTCCGGAGGGACACTGAAGCTTTCTTT

v_gene: TRBV15
j_gene: TRBJ2-1
abundance: -
d_gene: -
CDR3aa: CATGMGGNEQFF
CDR3nt: TGTGCCACCGGGATGGGGGGAAATGAGCAGTTCTTC

v_gene: TRBV15
j_gene: TRBJ2-1
abundance: -
d_gene: TRBD2
CDR3aa: CATSRGSGRVNEQFF
CDR3nt: TGTGCCACCAGCAGAGGTAGCGGGAGAGTCAATGAGCAGTTCTTC

v_gene: TRBV6-5
j_gene: TRBJ1-4
abundance: -
d_gene: -
CDR3aa: CASSYDGRGNEKLFF
CDR3nt: TGTGCCAGCAGTTATGATGGAAGGGGTAATGAAAAACTGTTTTTT

v_gene: TRBV5-6
j_gene: TRBJ2-7
abundance: -
d_gene: -
CDR3aa: CASSFQTYEQYF
CDR3nt: TGTGCCAGCAGCTTCCAAACCTACGAGCAGTACTTC

v_gene: TRBV3-1/TRBV3-2
j_gene: TRBJ1-6
abundance: -
d_gene: -
CDR3aa: CASSQILRGSPLHF
CDR3nt: TGTGCCAGCAGCCAGATCTTGAGGGGGTCACCCCTCCACTTT

v_gene: TRBV5-1
j_gene: TRBJ2-2
abundance: -
d_gene: -
CDR3aa: CASSAYTGITGELFF
CDR3nt: TGCGCCAGCAGCGCTTACACCGGGATCACCGGGGAGCTGTTTTTT

v_gene: TRBV11-3
j_gene: TRBJ2-1
abundance: -
d_gene: TRBD2
CDR3aa: CASSSTSGIGNEQFF
CDR3nt: TGTGCCAGCAGCTCGACTAGCGGGATAGGGAATGAGCAGTTCTTC

v_gene: TRBV10-3
j_gene: TRBJ2-7
abundance: -
d_gene: TRBD2
CDR3aa: CAIRGLAGEEQYF
CDR3nt: TGTGCCATCAGGGGACTAGCGGGAGAAGAGCAGTACTTC

v_gene: TRBV29-1
j_gene: TRBJ1-1
abundance: -
d_gene: TRBD1
CDR3aa: CSVETGGNTEAFF
CDR3nt: TGCAGCGTTGAGACAGGGGGGAACACTGAAGCTTTCTTT

v_gene: TRBV7-9
j_gene: TRBJ2-3
abundance: -
d_gene: TRBD2
CDR3aa: CASQTSGNTDTQYF
CDR3nt: TGTGCCAGCCAGACTAGCGGAAACACAGATACGCAGTATTTT

v_gene: TRBV3-1/TRBV3-2
j_gene: TRBJ1-2
abundance: few
d_gene: -
CDR3aa: CASSQDAESYGYTF
CDR3nt: TGTGCCAGCAGCCAAGACGCGGAATCCTATGGCTACACCTTC

v_gene: TRBV28
j_gene: TRBJ1-5
abundance: -
d_gene: TRBD1
CDR3aa: CASSSGGSNQPQHF
CDR3nt: TGTGCCAGCAGTTCAGGGGGTAGCAATCAGCCCCAGCATTTT

v_gene: TRBV5-1
j_gene: TRBJ2-1
abundance: few
d_gene: -
CDR3aa: CASSLAGSYLNEQFF
CDR3nt: TGCGCCAGCAGCTTGGCCGGGTCGTACCTCAATGAGCAGTTCTTC

v_gene: TRBV28
j_gene: TRBJ1-4
abundance: -
d_gene: TRBD1
CDR3aa: CASDPTSGTGDEKLFF
CDR3nt: TGTGCCAGCGACCCCACGAGCGGGACAGGGGATGAAAAACTGTTTTTT

v_gene: TRBV24-1
j_gene: TRBJ2-6
abundance: few
d_gene: TRBD1
CDR3aa: CATSDFPGQASSGANVLTF
CDR3nt: TGTGCCACCAGTGATTTTCCCGGACAGGCGAGCTCTGGGGCCAACGTCCTGACTTTC

v_gene: TRBV10-3
j_gene: TRBJ2-5
abundance: -
d_gene: -
CDR3aa: CAISEGVTGQETQYF
CDR3nt: TGTGCCATCAGTGAGGGGGTAACAGGGCAAGAGACCCAGTACTTC

v_gene: TRBV7-3
j_gene: TRBJ2-1
abundance: -
d_gene: TRBD2
CDR3aa: CASSYGLAGGDEQFF
CDR3nt: TGTGCCAGCAGCTATGGGCTAGCGGGAGGGGATGAGCAGTTCTTC

v_gene: TRBV5-1
j_gene: TRBJ2-2
abundance: -
d_gene: -
CDR3aa: CASSWAGQTGELFF
CDR3nt: TGCGCCAGCAGCTGGGCGGGACAGACCGGGGAGCTGTTTTTT

v_gene: TRBV27
j_gene: TRBJ1-1
abundance: once
d_gene: -
CDR3aa: CASSLSRAEAFF
CDR3nt: TGTGCCAGCAGTTTATCGCGTGCTGAAGCTTTCTTT

v_gene: TRBV3-1/TRBV3-2
j_gene: TRBJ2-3
abundance: -
d_gene: TRBD2
CDR3aa: CASSNGLASTDTQYF
CDR3nt: TGTGCCAGCAGCAACGGACTAGCTAGCACAGATACGCAGTATTTT

v_gene: TRBV6-5
j_gene: TRBJ1-2
abundance: -
d_gene: TRBD1
CDR3aa: CASSPSGTAYGYTF
CDR3nt: TGTGCCAGCAGTCCGTCCGGGACAGCCTATGGCTACACCTTC

v_gene: TRBV9
j_gene: TRBJ2-5
abundance: -
d_gene: TRBD1
CDR3aa: CASSPRTGPETQYF
CDR3nt: TGTGCCAGCAGCCCCCGGACAGGGCCGGAGACCCAGTACTTC